The present entry profiles one T cell receptor (beta chain) with its context. The sample is drawn from a study of blood T cell repertoires in COVID-19. About the research overall: There were acute and convalescent COVID-19 samples, and they came from the United States, Italy and Spain. T cells, B-cell-depleted T cells, or PBMCs provided the cDNA or gDNA that served as material.

This CDR3 has 17 amino acids. Per the original data handling: It was from reference gene primer amplification that nucleated cell counts were estimated. The repertoire was sequenced with immunoSEQ multiplex PCR; TCRdb's copy has only in-frame clones and lacks some. V and J calls and clone size are those listed in that table; D and trimming were worked out from the DNA. The data show around 180,000 clones, more than 70% seen once. V and J are TRBV12-2 and TRBJ1-6. TRBV12-2 is tagged as a pseudogene. The receptor's source is a man aged 35 to 55 with active or convalescent COVID-19. Sequencing was carried out using peripheral blood. The CDR3 reads CASRLNPERCYNSPLHF. Here the CDR3 DNA reads TGTGCAAGTCGCTTAAACCCGGAGCGTTGCTATAATTCACCCCTCCACTTT.